One and the same sample provided the 24 T cell receptor beta chains below, sequenced in a study of shared clonotypes between healthy human individuals. Terminally differentiated effector memory CD45RA+ cells were excluded by CCR7 positive selection of CD45RO-negative cells. Some clones are missing from TCRdb's copy, which holds only in-frame ones; the method was immunoSEQ multiplex PCR. The sample yields about 870,000 clones, 80% to 95% seen once. The material sequenced was naive CD8+ T cells sorted from blood. These receptor sequences come from a man younger than 45 in good health.

The chain uses TRBV29-1 and TRBJ2-7, with 10 positions matching TRBD2. Germline V lookup: CDR1 SQVTM, CDR2 ANQGSEA. Unmatched junction bases numbered 11, after V lost 5 bases and J lost 4 bases. This CDR3 is 15 amino acids long. The CDR3 region has the DNA TGCAGCGTTTGCCTCGTTACTAGCGGGATTTACGAGCAGTACTTC. Residues: CSVCLVTSGIYEQYF.

In its sample, this clone was seen once. The chain recombines TRBV5-1 with TRBJ2-2; no clear D. V was pared by 0 bases and J by 3 bases, with 9 bases between. The CDR3 has 15 amino acids. Germline V lookup: CDR1 SGHRS, CDR2 YFSETQ. CDR3 in amino acids: CASSLGLGYTGELFF. For the CDR3, the DNA is TGCGCCAGCAGCTTGGGGTTGGGTTACACCGGGGAGCTGTTTTTT.

This clone was seen a single time. This chain uses TRBV5-1 with TRBJ2-5, with TRBD1 matching over 7 bases. The CDR3 covers 14 residues. Germline values: CDR1 SGHRS, CDR2 YFSETQ. V was clipped by 1 base and J by 9 bases; unmatched bases: 9. DNA of the CDR3: TGCGCCAGCAGCTTGTTGGGTGGGACAGATCCCCAGTACTTC. Amino acid sequence: CASSLLGGTDPQYF.

V usage is TRBV14 and J usage is TRBJ1-1; D remains unclear. Trimming shortened V by 1 base and J by 11 bases, and 17 bases separated the two germline ends. The CDR3 extends over 14 amino acids. Looked up from germline, CDR1 is SGHDN and CDR2 is FVKESK. The CDR3, as DNA: TGTGCCAGCAGCCAAGTTGAATGGCCCGCCGACGCTTTCTTT. Its protein is CASSQVEWPADAFF.

J is TRBJ2-5 and V is TRBV5-6; D unresolved. From germline, CDR1 is SGHDT and CDR2 YYEEEE. The CDR3 has 13 amino acids. V gave up 2 bases and J gave up 2 bases, with 7 bases separating them. CDR3 bases: TGTGCCAGCAGCTTAGTCCCACAAGAGACCCAGTACTTC. This gives the protein CASSLVPQETQYF.

The DNA for the CDR3 is TGTGCCAGCCGCATGGGTACAGGGGGCATGTATGGCTACACCTTC. Its protein is CASRMGTGGMYGYTF. The V call is TRBV27, the J call TRBJ1-2, with 9 nucleotides matching TRBD1. This CDR3 contains 15 residues. Trimming removed 8 bases from V and 5 bases from J; junction bases left unmatched: 12. Per germline, CDR1 MNHEY and CDR2 SMNVEV (reference sequence).

The chain's CDR3 is CARAPGTKPFPGTAFF. The CDR3 bases are TGCGCCAGGGCTCCCGGGACCAAGCCCTTTCCCGGGACGGCTTTCTTT. The chain combines TRBV10-2 with TRBJ1-1; TRBD1 is a possible D gene (5 bases). Germline assignment: CDR1 WSHSY and CDR2 SAAADI. Trimming left V 9 bases short and J 11 bases short, with 31 bases between. The CDR3 runs 16 residues.

The genes are TRBV7-6 and TRBJ1-1, with D unresolved. The germline V and J ends were trimmed by 1 base and 1 base, with 7 bases remaining between them. The germline V gene encodes CDR1 SGHVS and CDR2 FNYEAQ. The CDR3 is 14 amino acids. CDR3 coding DNA: TGTGCCAGCAGCTTAGGGGAGGCGAACACTGAAGCTTTCTTT. Its protein is CASSLGEANTEAFF.

This chain uses TRBV7-9 with TRBJ2-7; TRBD2 agrees at 16 bases. The germline V gene has CDR1 SEHNR and CDR2 FQNEAQ (reference sequence). V was clipped by 5 bases and J by 3 bases; unmatched bases: 13. The CDR3 sequence is 19 residues long. CDR3 sequence reads: CASSRKRGTSGRAIYEQYF. As DNA, the CDR3 is TGTGCCAGCAGCCGCAAACGTGGGACTAGCGGGAGGGCCATCTACGAGCAGTACTTC.

This clone was counted a single time. This chain uses TRBV27 with TRBJ2-7; weak D call: TRBD1 (6 bases). The CDR3 runs 16 residues. The germline gives CDR1 MNHEY, CDR2 SMNVEV (reference sequence). Trimming took off 5 bases at V and 1 base at J, with 18 bases between the two ends. The CDR3 sequence is CASSPNRVEMSYEQYF. The CDR3 DNA sequence: TGTGCCAGCAGTCCAAACAGGGTGGAGATGTCCTACGAGCAGTACTTC.

V and J are TRBV5-8 and TRBJ2-1, with D possibly being TRBD2 (6 bases). The CDR3 length is 17 residues. With 4 bases removed from V and 3 bases from J, the gap between germline ends came to 20 bases. The V gene's germline CDR1 is SGHTS and CDR2 YDEGEE. The CDR3 bases are TGTGCCAGCAGCGACGGGACTTTCACCTCATTCTACAATGAGCAGTTCTTC. Translation gives CASSDGTFTSFYNEQFF. Based on the CDR3 plus reference TRBV5-8 and TRBJ2-1, the full variable domain is EAGVTQSPTHLIKTRGQQATLRCSPISGHTSVYWYQQALGLGLQFLLWYDEGEERNRGNFPPRFSGRQFPNYSSELNVNALELEDSALYLCASSDGTFTSFYNEQFFGPGTRLTVL.

V is TRBV2 and J is TRBJ2-7; D is unclear. The germline V gene has CDR1 SNHLY and CDR2 FYNNEI. The CDR3 runs to 13 residues. V lost 0 bases to trimming and J lost 4 bases, with 7 bases between them. CDR3 sequence (DNA): TGTGCCAGCAGTGAAGCGCAGTCGTACGAGCAGTACTTC. It is translated as CASSEAQSYEQYF.

V gene TRBV6-6 combines with J gene TRBJ2-1; 8 bases are a match to TRBD2. After removal of 6 bases from V and 0 bases from J, the junction contained 4 bases not matched to a gene. The CDR3 is made up of 15 amino acids. Germline V gene data show CDR1 as MNHNY and CDR2 as SVGAGI (reference sequence). CDR3 DNA sequence: TGTGCCAGCAGCCCCAGCGGGGGCTCCTACAATGAGCAGTTCTTC. Protein sequence: CASSPSGGSYNEQFF.

V gene TRBV7-9 combines with J gene TRBJ2-1, with 13 bases lining up with TRBD2. Trimming cost V 5 bases and J 5 bases; bases outside gene matches: 9. From germline, CDR1 is SEHNR and CDR2 FQNEAQ (reference sequence). The CDR3 runs to 17 residues. The CDR3: CASSPGTSGTVNNEQFF. Written as DNA, the CDR3 is TGTGCCAGCAGCCCGGGGACTAGCGGGACGGTCAACAATGAGCAGTTCTTC.

This clone was seen a few times. The identical CDR3 is also encoded by other nucleotide sequences in the sample. J is TRBJ1-1 and V is TRBV29-1; D gene unclear. This CDR3 is 12 amino acids long. V gave up 6 bases and J gave up 1 base, with 9 bases separating them. Germline V CDR1 and CDR2: SQVTM, ANQGSEA. The CDR3 DNA follows: TGCAGCGTCGTCCCAGGGAACACTGAAGCTTTCTTT. Translation: CSVVPGNTEAFF.

The genes are TRBV11-2 and TRBJ2-7; no clear D. V shed 5 bases and J shed 3 bases, with 11 bases lying between them. Per germline, CDR1 SGHAT and CDR2 FQNNGV. This CDR3 comprises 13 residues. CDR3 residues: CASSPAPHYEQYF. The CDR3 DNA is TGTGCCAGCAGCCCGGCACCCCACTACGAGCAGTACTTC.

The chain uses TRBV6-1 and TRBJ1-1, with a tentative D call TRBD1 (5 bases). Germline lookup yields CDR1 MNHNS and CDR2 SASEGT. The CDR3 consists of 14 residues. V was cut by 2 bases and J by 5 bases, with 12 bases left in between. The CDR3 spells CASSESAGRTEAFF. The CDR3 nucleotides read TGTGCCAGCAGTGAATCGGCAGGGAGGACTGAAGCTTTCTTT.

The genes are TRBV30 and TRBJ2-7, with D possibly TRBD2 on 6 matching bases. CDR3 size: 16 residues. V gave up 2 bases and J gave up 3 bases, with 20 bases separating them. Germline CDR1 is GTSNPN and CDR2 is SVGIG (reference sequence). The CDR3 sequence: CAWSPLPREIYYEQYF. The CDR3, as DNA: TGTGCCTGGAGTCCCCTCCCCCGGGAGATTTACTACGAGCAGTACTTC.

The chain links TRBV7-9 to TRBJ2-1; 8 positions match TRBD2. The CDR3 is 16 amino acids. The V and J ends lost 2 bases and 8 bases, in that order; junction bases with no gene match: 11. Germline V gene data show CDR1 as SEHNR and CDR2 as FQNEAQ (reference sequence). In nucleotides, the CDR3 is TGTGCCAGCAGCTTACCTGAGACAACTAGCGGTCATGAGCAGTTCTTC. Translating gives CASSLPETTSGHEQFF. Variable domain in full (rest from reference TRBV7-9 and TRBJ2-1): DTGVSQNPRHKITKRGQNVTFRCDPISEHNRLYWYRQTLGQGPEFLTYFQNEAQLEKSRLLSDRFSAERPKGSFSTLEIQRTEQGDSAMYLCASSLPETTSGHEQFFGPGTRLTVL.

V gene TRBV11-2 combines with J gene TRBJ2-1; 9 bases align to TRBD2. The ends lost 2 bases at V and 8 bases at J; junction bases unmatched: 16. Per the germline V gene, CDR1 is SGHAT and CDR2 is FQNNGV. The CDR3 consists of 18 residues. CDR3 nucleotides: TGTGCCAGCAGCTTAAGACCCGTAGCGGGAGAGCGTTTTTATGAGCAGTTCTTC. This sequence encodes CASSLRPVAGERFYEQFF. Variable domain in full (rest from reference TRBV11-2 and TRBJ2-1): EAGVAQSPRYKIIEKRQSVAFWCNPISGHATLYWYQQILGQGPKLLIQFQNNGVVDDSQLPKDRFSAERLKGVDSTLKIQPAKLEDSAVYLCASSLRPVAGERFYEQFFGPGTRLTVL.

The J gene is TRBJ1-2, the V gene TRBV5-6, with D maybe TRBD1 (5 bases). Germline V lookup: CDR1 SGHDT, CDR2 YYEEEE. This CDR3 contains 17 residues. Trimming shortened V by 4 bases and J by 3 bases, and 22 bases separated the two germline ends. CDR3 bases: TGTGCCAGCAGCCGAGCGGAGTACTGGGGGGATGACTATGGCTACACCTTC. Protein sequence: CASSRAEYWGDDYGYTF.

The chain recombines TRBV27 with TRBJ1-2; 8 bases are shared with TRBD1. Germline V gene lookup returns CDR1 MNHEY and CDR2 SMNVEV (reference sequence). The V gene end was trimmed by 6 bases and the J gene end by 2 bases; junction bases not matched to a gene: 8. The CDR3 loop spans 15 amino acids. This CDR3 is CASRDRDNGNYGYTF. CDR3 in DNA: TGTGCCAGCAGGGACAGGGACAATGGAAACTATGGCTACACCTTC.

The chain is built from TRBV6-4 and TRBJ2-7; 11 bases align to TRBD1. V was pared by 6 bases and J by 4 bases, with 8 bases of the junction left unmatched. The CDR3 loop spans 15 amino acids. CDR1 is MRHNA and CDR2 is SNTAGT in the germline V gene. CDR3 bases: TGTGCCAGCAGCTTAACCGGGACAGGGGGTTACGAGCAGTACTTC. This encodes CASSLTGTGGYEQYF.

The gene calls are TRBV12-2 and TRBJ2-1. TRBV12-2 is a listed pseudogene. This CDR3 has 13 amino acids. Here the CDR3 reads CASRFLSHHEQFF. DNA of the CDR3: TGTGCAAGTCGCTTTTTGTCTCATCATGAGCAGTTCTTC.